This entry is about one T cell receptor (beta chain). No antigen is known for it. Produced via immunoSEQ multiplex PCR; TCRdb's table is partial and in-frame only. The table records about 140,000 clones, about 91% of them present only once. This specimen belongs to a study of cytotoxic CD8 clonotypes in ibrutinib-treated CLL. Overall study context: Mean values per sample were 250,000 to 300,000 productive templates and 98,000 or so productive rearrangements.

PBMCs that had been cryopreserved were the source of roughly 2 micrograms of genomic DNA for TCR beta libraries. Notes on the study in general: Rare overall, public clonotypes shrank or held steady under therapy. Whereas clonality rose at ibrutinib response, it declined toward baseline at progression.

The V end lost 8 bases, the J end lost 0 bases, and 3 bases lay between the germline ends. The CDR3 has 11 amino acids. Germline CDR1 and CDR2: KGHSH and LQKENI. The TCR sequence derives from a human donor with chronic lymphocytic leukemia. Here the sequenced sample was PBMCs, taken after 12 months of ibrutinib treatment. The rearrangement uses TRBV18 and TRBJ2-3, with D uncertain. CDR3 in DNA: TGTGCCAGCCTGAGCACAGATACGCAGTATTTT. Protein: CASLSTDTQYF.